Here is one T cell receptor (beta chain) with its context. Its antigen remains unknown. Treatment described: oral pan-JAK inhibitor, 5-10 mg twice daily. Sorting of CD4+ and CD8+ T cells was performed on PBMCs. The sample is drawn from a study of CD8+ T cells in alopecia areata. Whole-study context: Tofacitinib was taken orally by treated patients, and the dose was 5 to 10 mg twice daily.

Findings of the study overall: Possibly because of HLA-related factors, TCR sharing was less clear across patients than in mice.

cDNA reverse transcribed from extracted RNA served as the sequencing template. The repertoire was sequenced with immunoSEQ multiplex PCR; TCRdb's copy has only in-frame clones and lacks some. This repertoire shows 100,000 to 130,000 clones, 84% found once; its top ten account for 24%. V was clipped by 3 bases and J by 7 bases, with 12 bases between them. This CDR3 has 13 residues. The germline CDR1 and CDR2 sequences are MNHEY and SMNVEV (reference sequence). The sequenced sample was CD8+ T cells sorted from blood, obtained at week 24, from a patient treated with tofacitinib. The V and J genes are TRBV27 and TRBJ1-2; a weak D match, TRBD1 (6 bases). The source is a human donor with alopecia areata. The CDR3 is CASSFYREGGYTF. The CDR3 DNA follows: TGTGCCAGCAGTTTTTACAGGGAGGGTGGCTACACCTTC.